Detailed here is one T cell receptor beta chain. Its target is not known. These data belong to a study of cytomegalovirus exposure and HLA in healthy donors. Study observations and caveats: Most CMV-associated TCR beta chains appeared HLA-restricted in a later analysis. In a later analysis, across HLA loci, associated TCR counts were highest for DRB1, lowest for HLA-C. Earlier analysis yielded a pattern in which most TCR beta V segments were productive about 90% or about 30% of the time.

The CDR3 length is 15 residues. With 60 Vbeta and 13 Jbeta primers, the PCR was carried out. Profiled with immunoSEQ multiplex PCR; TCRdb holds only in-frame clones, not every one. The repertoire holds around 230,000 clones, with 75% to 80% as singletons. The rearrangement joins TRBV21-1 to TRBJ2-1; the table names TRBD2, a call not compared with the DNA. TRBV21-1 is shown as a pseudogene. This clonotype was sampled from a male donor in good health and CMV-seronegative. Material: PBMCs. In DNA form, the CDR3 reads TGTGCCAGCAACAATGGAGGTAGCTCCTACAATGAGCAGTTCTTC. Translated: CASNNGGSSYNEQFF.